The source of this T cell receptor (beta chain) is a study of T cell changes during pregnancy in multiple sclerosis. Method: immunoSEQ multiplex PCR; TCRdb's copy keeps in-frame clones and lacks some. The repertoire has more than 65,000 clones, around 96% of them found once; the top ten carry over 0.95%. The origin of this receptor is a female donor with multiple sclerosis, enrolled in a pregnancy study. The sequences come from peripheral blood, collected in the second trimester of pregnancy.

CDR3 nucleotides: TGTGCCAGCAGCTTGGGGGGGGCGGGTAACACTGAAGCTTTCTTT. It encodes CASSLGGAGNTEAFF. The chain uses TRBV7-3 and TRBJ1-1; possibly TRBD1 for D (6 bases). With 3 bases removed from V and 2 bases from J, the gap between germline ends came to 13 bases. CDR1 and CDR2 from the germline V gene are SGHTA and FQGTGA. This CDR3 is 15 amino acids long.